Listed below are T cell receptor beta chains from one sample, sequenced in a study of blood T cells in healthy people across ages. TCRdb redid the calling of the 5' RACE reads with MiXCR, one entry per CDR3 protein. The sample records 550,000 to 700,000 distinct CDR3 sequences, 27% being singletons. Source material: blood. Every receptor here comes from a woman in her sixties or seventies in good health. CDR3s include the opening cysteine and the closing phenylalanine or tryptophan. Fields, in order: D gene, V gene, CDR3 protein. The D gene is left open where the match is weak.

D: TRBD2
V: TRBV12-3/TRBV12-4
CDR3: CASSKRLAGAETQYF

D: -
V: TRBV3-1
CDR3: CASGPSGHPQETQYF

D: -
V: TRBV20-1
CDR3: CSARDRRAAQETQYF

D: -
V: TRBV4-3
CDR3: CASSSGHSTDTQYF

D: TRBD1
V: TRBV7-6
CDR3: CASSLGQGLYEQYF

D: -
V: TRBV5-6
CDR3: CASSRIGKGVYTF

D: TRBD2
V: TRBV5-1
CDR3: CASSLVSGSYEQYF

D: -
V: TRBV5-1
CDR3: CASSSRDTSYEQYF

D: TRBD1
V: TRBV4-2
CDR3: CASSQEPAGGNTIYF

D: -
V: TRBV6-2/TRBV6-3
CDR3: CASKPEVFFDTQYF

D: TRBD1
V: TRBV10-3
CDR3: CAISPGQGHNEQFF

D: -
V: TRBV5-1
CDR3: CASSPRDSGGDTQYF

D: -
V: TRBV7-2
CDR3: CASSLGGAAYEQYF

D: -
V: TRBV29-1
CDR3: CSVGTVSYEQYF

D: -
V: TRBV7-2
CDR3: CASSPHTLGEQFF

D: TRBD2
V: TRBV3-1
CDR3: CASTLRGMDTQYF

D: -
V: TRBV29-1
CDR3: CSASQGIGRAFF

D: -
V: TRBV7-8
CDR3: CASSPPRTDSGNTIYF

D: -
V: TRBV29-1
CDR3: CSVVQGADTQYF

D: TRBD1
V: TRBV7-2
CDR3: CASSLGDRGTYEQYF

D: TRBD1
V: TRBV4-2
CDR3: CASSQGQGYRYTF

D: TRBD1
V: TRBV9
CDR3: CASSPRQGAEAKNIQYF

D: TRBD1
V: TRBV6-5
CDR3: CASGKRTGGNTIYF

D: -
V: TRBV7-3
CDR3: CASSLFGAGELFF

D: -
V: TRBV6-2/TRBV6-3
CDR3: CATGRAVLMNTEAFF

D: -
V: TRBV6-1
CDR3: CASKDTEAFF

D: TRBD1
V: TRBV2
CDR3: CASSRQGADQPQHF

D: -
V: TRBV11-3
CDR3: CTSSPRGGAGYNEQFF

D: -
V: TRBV2
CDR3: CASSEARAGDGYTF

D: -
V: TRBV29-1
CDR3: CSVESRDFQETQYF

D: -
V: TRBV15
CDR3: CATSYKSFDTDTQYF

D: -
V: TRBV29-1
CDR3: CSVVGQGQTQFF

D: -
V: TRBV27
CDR3: CASSLYRGSGNQPQHF

D: -
V: TRBV19
CDR3: CASSIAAAYTEAFF

D: -
V: TRBV6-2/TRBV6-3
CDR3: CASCWGGNTEAFF

D: TRBD1
V: TRBV6-2/TRBV6-3
CDR3: CASSYFGTERDEQFF

D: -
V: TRBV27
CDR3: CASSLSEYNSPLHF

D: TRBD1
V: TRBV27
CDR3: CASSPSGGLGLGGYTF

D: TRBD2
V: TRBV5-1
CDR3: CASGLLAGSDTQYF

D: -
V: TRBV29-1
CDR3: CSASDLSQETQYF

D: TRBD1
V: TRBV5-6
CDR3: CASSPQTGHEQYF

D: -
V: TRBV27
CDR3: CASSLLPYSGNTIYF

D: -
V: TRBV20-1
CDR3: CSARDLVRNTEAFF

D: -
V: TRBV4-2
CDR3: CASSQEGTNRPGGYTF

D: -
V: TRBV3-1
CDR3: CASSQGTAETQYF

D: TRBD1
V: TRBV5-1
CDR3: CASSTGTGYNQPQHF

D: TRBD1
V: TRBV7-3
CDR3: CASSSQSSGQGATFF

D: -
V: TRBV4-3
CDR3: CASSQDKGRAGNTIYF

D: -
V: TRBV6-2/TRBV6-3
CDR3: CASSQDVWGYTF

D: -
V: TRBV5-1
CDR3: CASSPPDDPGELFF

D: -
V: TRBV6-5
CDR3: CASSQDRRGYTF

D: TRBD1
V: TRBV10-3
CDR3: CAISASDRVGNIQYF